Listed below are T cell receptor beta chains from one sample, sequenced in a study of blood T cell repertoires in COVID-19. Repertoires were generated with immunoSEQ multiplex PCR, while TCRdb's copy carries only in-frame clones and drops some. This sample has 240,000 or so clones, with 70% to 90% found just once. The sequencing sample was made of peripheral blood. These receptors all come from a woman aged 40 to 49 who had recovered from COVID-19. CDR3s include the opening cysteine and the closing phenylalanine or tryptophan. D genes are given only for firm matches. Size is omitted from some rows. Given values are once, few, many or a class for expanded clones.

clone_size d_call j_call v_call cdr3_aa cdr3_nt
- - TRBJ1-2 TRBV7-3 CASSLRPGGYTF TGTGCCAGCAGCTTACGCCCGGGTGGCTACACCTTC
- - TRBJ1-3 TRBV13 CASSLGRGRMDSGNTIYF TGTGCCAGCAGCTTAGGCAGGGGCCGGATGGACTCTGGAAACACCATATATTTT
- TRBD1 TRBJ2-1 TRBV7-2 CASSPTGQGEFF TGTGCCAGCAGCCCGACGGGACAGGGGGAGTTCTTC
- - TRBJ1-2 TRBV6-5 CASSYGPETNYGYTF TGTGCCAGCAGTTACGGGCCCGAGACTAACTATGGCTACACCTTC
- TRBD1 TRBJ1-4 TRBV27 CASSPSGTGVEKLFF TGTGCCAGCAGTCCAAGTGGGACAGGGGTTGAAAAACTGTTTTTT
few TRBD2 TRBJ2-2 TRBV9 CASSGSRGGGELFF TGTGCCAGCAGCGGATCCCGGGGGGGCGGGGAGCTGTTTTTT
- - TRBJ2-5 TRBV9 CASSVGGVYQETQYF TGTGCCAGCAGCGTAGGGGGGGTCTACCAAGAGACCCAGTACTTC
once TRBD2 TRBJ2-2 TRBV4-1 CASSHGSPSGAGTGELFF TGCGCCAGCAGCCACGGGTCCCCTAGCGGAGCTGGCACCGGGGAGCTGTTTTTT
- TRBD2 TRBJ2-7 TRBV5-4 CASSLAGGTSASYEQYF TGTGCCAGCAGCTTGGCCGGGGGGACTAGCGCTTCCTACGAGCAGTACTTC
- TRBD1 TRBJ1-2 TRBV7-3 CASSTPGQGRDGYTF TGTGCCAGCAGCACCCCCGGACAGGGTCGGGATGGCTACACCTTC
- TRBD1 TRBJ1-2 TRBV4-1 CASSRTGGDYGYTF TGCGCCAGCAGCCGGACAGGGGGGGACTATGGCTACACCTTC
- - TRBJ2-7 TRBV7-2 CASSLLSHEQYF TGTGCCAGCAGCTTACTTTCCCACGAGCAGTACTTC
- - TRBJ1-5 TRBV30 CAWSRAGRRPQHF TGTGCCTGGAGTAGGGCAGGGCGCCGGCCCCAGCATTTT
- - TRBJ1-1 TRBV28 CASSLPGYTEAFF TGTGCCAGCAGTTTGCCGGGGTACACTGAAGCTTTCTTT
- - TRBJ1-4 TRBV7-2 CASSLGQGAEKLFF TGTGCCAGCAGCTTAGGGCAGGGCGCTGAAAAACTGTTTTTT
- - TRBJ1-6 TRBV5-8 CASSGAGANSPLHF TGTGCCAGCAGCGGAGCAGGGGCTAATTCACCCCTCCACTTT
- - TRBJ1-2 TRBV6-6 CASTLERYGYTF TGTGCCAGCACCTTGGAGCGGTATGGCTACACCTTC
- - TRBJ2-1 TRBV18 CASSPEVSGYNEQFF TGTGCCAGCTCACCAGAGGTGAGTGGTTACAATGAGCAGTTCTTC
- TRBD1 TRBJ2-5 TRBV6-5 CASSYDPWTGGETQYF TGTGCCAGCAGTTACGACCCCTGGACAGGGGGAGAGACCCAGTACTTC
- TRBD1 TRBJ1-2 TRBV7-3 CASSLRAGGKPNGYTF TGTGCCAGCAGCTTAAGGGCAGGGGGCAAGCCCAATGGCTACACCTTC
- - TRBJ2-1 TRBV7-6 CASTRGPSSYNEQFF TGTGCCAGCACCAGGGGCCCGAGCTCCTACAATGAGCAGTTCTTC
once - TRBJ1-2 TRBV11-3 CASSLAVVSYGYTF TGTGCCAGCAGCTTGGCGGTGGTCAGCTATGGCTACACCTTC
- - TRBJ1-5 TRBV24-1 CATGGVGQPQHF TGTGCCACCGGGGGGGTTGGTCAGCCCCAGCATTTT
- TRBD2 TRBJ2-5 TRBV3-1/TRBV3-2 CASSQGVLAGAETQYF TGTGCCAGCAGCCAAGGGGTACTAGCGGGAGCGGAGACCCAGTACTTC
- - TRBJ2-7 TRBV18 CASSPGARSYEQYF TGTGCCAGCTCACCAGGGGCTCGCTCCTACGAGCAGTACTTC
- TRBD1 TRBJ1-1 TRBV5-1 CASSSRQGSPNTEAFF TGCGCCAGCAGCTCGAGACAGGGTTCCCCAAACACTGAAGCTTTCTTT
- - TRBJ1-1 TRBV18 CASSPPARVAEAFF TGTGCCAGCTCACCACCGGCCAGGGTTGCTGAAGCTTTCTTT